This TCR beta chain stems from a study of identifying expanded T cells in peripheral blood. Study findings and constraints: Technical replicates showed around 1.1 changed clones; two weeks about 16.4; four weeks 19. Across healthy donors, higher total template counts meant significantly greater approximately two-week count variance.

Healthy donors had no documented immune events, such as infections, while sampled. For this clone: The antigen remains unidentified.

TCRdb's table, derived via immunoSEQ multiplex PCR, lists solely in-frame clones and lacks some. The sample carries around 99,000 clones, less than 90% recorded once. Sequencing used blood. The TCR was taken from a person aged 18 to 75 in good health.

CDR3 nucleotide sequence: TGTGCCATCAGTGATCCGAGACGAAACTATGGCTACACCTTC. Protein: CAISDPRRNYGYTF. The chain links TRBV10-3 to TRBJ1-2; D is uncertain. CDR3 length: 14 amino acids. The germline CDR1 and CDR2 sequences are ENHRY and SYGVKD. V dropped 3 bases and J dropped 2 bases, with 10 bases sitting between them.